The 9 T cell receptor beta chains below all came from one sample that was sequenced in a study of blood T cell repertoires in COVID-19. TCRdb's table, derived via immunoSEQ multiplex PCR, lists solely in-frame clones and lacks some. The table has some 180,000 clones, roughly 93% seen once; the top ten hold around 5%. The sample taken for sequencing was peripheral blood. The receptors were sampled from a man between 18 and 35 years old with COVID-19, enrolled during active disease.

This chain links TRBV30 with TRBJ1-1, with TRBD1 matching over 7 bases. Germline loops: CDR1 GTSNPN, CDR2 SVGIG (reference sequence). The CDR3 is made up of 14 amino acids. The J segment lost 0 bases and the V segment lost 7 bases, leaving 8 bases of the junction unmatched. The CDR3 nucleotides read TGTGCCTCTACGGGACAGTCATTGAACACTGAAGCTTTCTTT. This encodes CASTGQSLNTEAFF.

The CDR3 spells CASSLSAGGSSYEQYF. CDR3 DNA sequence: TGTGCCAGCAGTTTATCGGCAGGTGGTTCCTCCTACGAGCAGTACTTC. The chain combines TRBV27 with TRBJ2-7; D call uncertain. Between the trimmed V and J ends, which lost 0 bases and 0 bases, there was a span of 12 bases. The CDR3 runs 16 residues. Germline loops: CDR1 MNHEY, CDR2 SMNVEV (reference sequence).

This sequence joins TRBV4-2 and TRBJ2-1, with 12 nucleotides matching TRBD2. V lost 1 base to trimming and J lost 2 bases; unmatched junction nucleotides: 6. Germline CDR1 LGHNA, CDR2 YNFKEQ. This CDR3 spans 18 amino acids. Here the CDR3 DNA reads TGTGCCAGCAGCCAAGGACTAGCGGGAGCGTCAACCTACAATGAGCAGTTCTTC. It specifies CASSQGLAGASTYNEQFF.

This chain links TRBV28 with TRBJ2-7; TRBD1 agrees at 8 bases. Germline V CDR1 and CDR2: MDHEN, SYDVKM. The CDR3 extends over 15 amino acids. V lost 6 bases and J lost 2; bases outside the gene matches: 9. CDR3 nucleotide sequence: TGTGCCAGCAGGCGTAGGACAGGGACTCCCTACGAGCAGTACTTC. Translation gives CASRRRTGTPYEQYF.

The rearrangement uses TRBV5-6 and TRBJ2-6; TRBD2 is a possible D gene (6 bases). This CDR3 has 13 amino acids. Germline V gene data show CDR1 as SGHDT and CDR2 as YYEEEE. Trimming shortened V by 2 bases and J by 9 bases, and 9 bases separated the two germline ends. The DNA for the CDR3 is TGTGCCAGCAGCTTCGGGGGAGGCAACGTCCTGACTTTC. Its protein is CASSFGGGNVLTF.

This chain links TRBV7-9 with TRBJ1-2; TRBD1 is a possible D gene (6 bases). The germline V gene has CDR1 SEHNR and CDR2 FQNEAQ (reference sequence). This CDR3 contains 17 residues. V lost 5 bases and J lost 2, with 21 bases in between. The CDR3 sequence is CASSLAQRDKSNYGYTF. The CDR3 DNA follows: TGTGCCAGCAGCCTGGCCCAACGGGACAAGTCAAACTATGGCTACACCTTC.

The chain has TRBV27 and TRBJ2-2, with TRBD2 matching 11 bases. This CDR3 is built from 15 residues. Germline V lookup: CDR1 MNHEY, CDR2 SMNVEV (reference sequence). J lost 8 bases, V lost 4 bases, and 6 bases had no gene match. CDR3: CASSYRLAGGGELFF. The CDR3, as DNA: TGTGCCAGCAGTTATCGGCTAGCGGGAGGAGGGGAGCTGTTTTTT.

This chain joins TRBV7-2 and TRBJ2-1; 11 nucleotides match TRBD2. The germline V gene has CDR1 SGHTA and CDR2 FQGNSA. The CDR3 consists of 18 residues. J was trimmed by 4 bases and V by 2 bases; bases with no gene match: 10. CDR3 bases: TGTGCCAGCAGCTTACCCCGGGGTCTAGCGGGAGGTTACAATGAGCAGTTCTTC. It is translated as CASSLPRGLAGGYNEQFF.

The rearrangement uses TRBV7-2 and TRBJ2-1, with D uncertain. V was clipped by 4 bases and J by 5 bases, with 12 bases between them. The V gene's germline CDR1 is SGHTA and CDR2 FQGNSA. CDR3 length equals 14 residues. The CDR3 loop reads CASSSQRNNNEQFF. In nucleotides, the CDR3 is TGTGCCAGCAGCTCGCAGCGAAACAACAATGAGCAGTTCTTC.